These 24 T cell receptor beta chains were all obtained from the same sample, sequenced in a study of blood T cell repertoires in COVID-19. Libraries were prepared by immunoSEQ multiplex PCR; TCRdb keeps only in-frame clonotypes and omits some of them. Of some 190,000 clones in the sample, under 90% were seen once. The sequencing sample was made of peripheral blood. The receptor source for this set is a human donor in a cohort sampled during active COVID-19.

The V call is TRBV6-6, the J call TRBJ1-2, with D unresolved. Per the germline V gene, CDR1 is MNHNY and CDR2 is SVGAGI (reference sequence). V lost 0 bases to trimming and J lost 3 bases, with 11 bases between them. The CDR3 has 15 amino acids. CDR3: CASSYSVATYYGYTF. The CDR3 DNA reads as TGTGCCAGCAGTTACTCGGTAGCCACTTACTATGGCTACACCTTC.

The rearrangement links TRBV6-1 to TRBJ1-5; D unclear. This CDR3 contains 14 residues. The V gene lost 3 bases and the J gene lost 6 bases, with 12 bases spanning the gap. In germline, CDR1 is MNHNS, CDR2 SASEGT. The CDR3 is CASSEVLGGQPQHF. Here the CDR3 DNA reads TGTGCCAGCAGTGAGGTTCTTGGAGGTCAGCCCCAGCATTTT.

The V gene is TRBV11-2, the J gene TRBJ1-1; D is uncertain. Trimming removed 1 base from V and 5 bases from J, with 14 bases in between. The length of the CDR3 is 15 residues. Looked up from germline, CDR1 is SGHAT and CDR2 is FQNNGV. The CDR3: CASSLAVWGGTEAFF. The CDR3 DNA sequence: TGTGCCAGCAGCTTAGCGGTCTGGGGAGGTACTGAAGCTTTCTTT.

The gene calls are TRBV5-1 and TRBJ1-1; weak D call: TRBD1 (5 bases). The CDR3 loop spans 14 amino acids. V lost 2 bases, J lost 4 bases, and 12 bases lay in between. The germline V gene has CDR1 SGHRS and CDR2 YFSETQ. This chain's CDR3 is CASSFDPRGTEAFF. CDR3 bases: TGCGCCAGCAGCTTTGACCCAAGGGGCACTGAAGCTTTCTTT. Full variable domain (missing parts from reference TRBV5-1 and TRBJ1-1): KAGVTQTPRYLIKTRGQQVTLSCSPISGHRSVSWYQQTPGQGLQFLFEYFSETQRNKGNFPGRFSGRQFSNSRSEMNVSTLELGDSALYLCASSFDPRGTEAFFGQGTRLTVV.

The CDR3 reads CASSPQDRVGNTIYF. CDR3 coding DNA: TGTGCCAGCAGTCCCCAGGACAGGGTAGGAAACACCATATATTTT. The rearrangement uses TRBV27 and TRBJ1-3, with TRBD1 identical over 8 bases. V was pared by 5 bases and J by 4 bases, with 7 bases of the junction left unmatched. Per the germline V gene, CDR1 is MNHEY and CDR2 is SMNVEV (reference sequence). The CDR3 loop spans 15 amino acids.

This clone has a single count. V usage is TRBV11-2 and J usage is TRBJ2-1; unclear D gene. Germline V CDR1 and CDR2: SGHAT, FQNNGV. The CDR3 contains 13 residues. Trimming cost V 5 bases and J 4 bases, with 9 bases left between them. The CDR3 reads CASSHEAYNEQFF. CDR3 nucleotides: TGTGCCAGCAGCCACGAGGCGTACAATGAGCAGTTCTTC.

The CDR3 reads CAKWESTDTQYF. For the CDR3, the DNA is TGTGCCAAGTGGGAGAGCACAGATACGCAGTATTTT. The rearrangement uses TRBV2 and TRBJ2-3, with a possible D match to TRBD2 (5 bases). V was shortened by 10 bases and J by 0 bases, with 8 bases between the two germline ends. Germline assignment: CDR1 SNHLY and CDR2 FYNNEI. The CDR3 is 12 residues long.

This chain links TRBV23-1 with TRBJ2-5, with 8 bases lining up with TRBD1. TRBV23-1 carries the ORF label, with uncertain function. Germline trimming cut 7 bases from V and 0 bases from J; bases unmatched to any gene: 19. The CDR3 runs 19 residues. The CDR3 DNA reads TGCGCCAGCACCGACGACAGGGGCGTCCAGGCAGGTCACCAAGAGACCCAGTACTTC. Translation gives CASTDDRGVQAGHQETQYF.

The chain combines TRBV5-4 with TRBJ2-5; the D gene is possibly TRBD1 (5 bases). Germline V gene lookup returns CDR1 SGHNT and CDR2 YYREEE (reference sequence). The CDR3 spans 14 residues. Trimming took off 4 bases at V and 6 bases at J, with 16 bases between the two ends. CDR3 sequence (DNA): TGTGCCAGCAGCCCGTGGGGCAGGGCGCAGACCCAGTACTTC. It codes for CASSPWGRAQTQYF.

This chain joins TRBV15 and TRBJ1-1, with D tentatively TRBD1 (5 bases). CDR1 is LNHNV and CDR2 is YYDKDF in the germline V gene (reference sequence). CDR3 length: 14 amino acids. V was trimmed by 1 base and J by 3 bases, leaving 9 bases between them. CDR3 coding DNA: TGTGCCACCAGCAGAGGCAGGGCCTACACTGAAGCTTTCTTT. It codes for CATSRGRAYTEAFF. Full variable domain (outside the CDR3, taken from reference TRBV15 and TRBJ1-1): DAMVIQNPRYQVTQFGKPVTLSCSQTLNHNVMYWYQQKSSQAPKLLFHYYDKDFNNEADTPDNFQSRRPNTSFCFLDIRSPGLGDTAMYLCATSRGRAYTEAFFGQGTRLTVV.

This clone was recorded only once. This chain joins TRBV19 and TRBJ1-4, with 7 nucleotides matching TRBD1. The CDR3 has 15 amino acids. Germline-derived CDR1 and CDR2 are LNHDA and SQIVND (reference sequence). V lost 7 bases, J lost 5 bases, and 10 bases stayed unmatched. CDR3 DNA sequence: TGTGCCAGTAAGGGGACAGCCTCCTACAATGAAAAACTGTTTTTT. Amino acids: CASKGTASYNEKLFF.

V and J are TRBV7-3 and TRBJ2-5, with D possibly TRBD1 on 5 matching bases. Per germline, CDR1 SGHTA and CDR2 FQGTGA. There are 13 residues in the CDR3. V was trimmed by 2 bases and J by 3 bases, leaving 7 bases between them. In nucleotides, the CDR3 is TGTGCCAGCAGCTTAGTAGGGGAAGAGACCCAGTACTTC. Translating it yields CASSLVGEETQYF. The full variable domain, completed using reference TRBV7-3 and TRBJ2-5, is GAGVSQTPSNKVTEKGKYVELRCDPISGHTALYWYRQSLGQGPEFLIYFQGTGAADDSGLPNDRFFAVRPEGSVSTLKIQRTERGDSAVYLCASSLVGEETQYFGPGTRLLVL.

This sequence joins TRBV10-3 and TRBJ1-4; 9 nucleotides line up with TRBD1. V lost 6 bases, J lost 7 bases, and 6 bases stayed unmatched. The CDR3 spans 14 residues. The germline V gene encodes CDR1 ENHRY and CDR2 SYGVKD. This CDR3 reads CAIRAPDRGEKLFF. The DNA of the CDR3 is TGTGCCATCAGGGCCCCGGACAGGGGTGAAAAACTGTTTTTT.

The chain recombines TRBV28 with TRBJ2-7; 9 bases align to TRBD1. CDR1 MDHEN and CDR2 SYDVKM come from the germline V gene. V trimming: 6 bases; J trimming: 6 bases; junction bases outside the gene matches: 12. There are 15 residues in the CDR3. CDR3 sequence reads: CASRLPGTGYGEQYF. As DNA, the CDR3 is TGTGCCAGCAGACTCCCGGGGACAGGGTACGGCGAGCAGTACTTC. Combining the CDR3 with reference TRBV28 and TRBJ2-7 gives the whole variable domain DVKVTQSSRYLVKRTGEKVFLECVQDMDHENMFWYRQDPGLGLRLIYFSYDVKMKEKGDIPEGYSVSREKKERFSLILESASTNQTSMYLCASRLPGTGYGEQYFGPGTRLTVT.

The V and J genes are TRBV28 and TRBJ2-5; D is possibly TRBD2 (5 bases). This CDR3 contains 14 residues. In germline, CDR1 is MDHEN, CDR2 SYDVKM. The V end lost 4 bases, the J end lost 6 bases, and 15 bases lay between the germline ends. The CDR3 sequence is CASSWEQDRKTQYF. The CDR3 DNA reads TGTGCCAGCAGTTGGGAGCAGGATCGAAAGACCCAGTACTTC.

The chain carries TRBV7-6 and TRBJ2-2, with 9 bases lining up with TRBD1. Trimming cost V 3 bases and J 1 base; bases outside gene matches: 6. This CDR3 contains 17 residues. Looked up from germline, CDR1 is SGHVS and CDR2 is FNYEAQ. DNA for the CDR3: TGTGCCAGCAGCTTTGGGCTGGGACAGGGGAACACCGGGGAGCTGTTTTTT. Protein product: CASSFGLGQGNTGELFF.

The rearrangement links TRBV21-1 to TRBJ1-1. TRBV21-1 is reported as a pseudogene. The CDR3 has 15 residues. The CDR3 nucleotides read TGTGCCAGCTTGGAGGAAGCGGGTACGAACACTGAAGCTTTCTTT. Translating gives CASLEEAGTNTEAFF.

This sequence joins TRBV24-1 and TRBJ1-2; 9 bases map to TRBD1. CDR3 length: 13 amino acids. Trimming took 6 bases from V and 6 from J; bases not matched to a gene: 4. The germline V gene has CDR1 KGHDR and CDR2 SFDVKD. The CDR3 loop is CATSSDRGNGYTF. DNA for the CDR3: TGTGCCACCAGTTCGGACAGGGGCAATGGCTACACCTTC.

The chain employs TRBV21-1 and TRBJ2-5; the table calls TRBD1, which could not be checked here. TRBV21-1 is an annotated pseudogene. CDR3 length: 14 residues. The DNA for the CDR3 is TGTGCCAGCAGCGTAGGACAGAACCAAGAGACCCAGTACTTC. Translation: CASSVGQNQETQYF.

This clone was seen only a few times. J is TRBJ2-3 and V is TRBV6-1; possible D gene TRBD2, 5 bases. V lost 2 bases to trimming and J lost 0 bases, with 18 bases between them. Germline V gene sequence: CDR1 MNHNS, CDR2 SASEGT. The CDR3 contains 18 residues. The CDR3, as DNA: TGTGCCAGCAGTGAATTTGTAGGAGGTGTGGGAAGCACAGATACGCAGTATTTT. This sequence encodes CASSEFVGGVGSTDTQYF.

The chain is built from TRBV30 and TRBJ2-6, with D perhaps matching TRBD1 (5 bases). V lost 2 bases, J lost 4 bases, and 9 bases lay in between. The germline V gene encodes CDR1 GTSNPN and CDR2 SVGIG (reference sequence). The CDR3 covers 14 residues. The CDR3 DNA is TGTGCCTGGAGTAACAGGTACGGGGCCAACGTCCTGACTTTC. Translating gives CAWSNRYGANVLTF.

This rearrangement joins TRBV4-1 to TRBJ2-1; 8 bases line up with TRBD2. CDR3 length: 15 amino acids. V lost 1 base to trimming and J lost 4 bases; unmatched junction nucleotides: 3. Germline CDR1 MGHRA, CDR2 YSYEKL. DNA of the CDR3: TGCGCCAGCAGCCAAGTCCGGGGGGGGTACAATGAGCAGTTCTTC. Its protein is CASSQVRGGYNEQFF.

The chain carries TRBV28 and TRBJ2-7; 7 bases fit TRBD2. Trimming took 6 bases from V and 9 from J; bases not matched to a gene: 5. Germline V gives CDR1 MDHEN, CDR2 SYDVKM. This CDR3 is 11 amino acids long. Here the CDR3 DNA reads TGTGCCAGCAGCCGGACTAGTTCGCAGTACTTC. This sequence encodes CASSRTSSQYF.

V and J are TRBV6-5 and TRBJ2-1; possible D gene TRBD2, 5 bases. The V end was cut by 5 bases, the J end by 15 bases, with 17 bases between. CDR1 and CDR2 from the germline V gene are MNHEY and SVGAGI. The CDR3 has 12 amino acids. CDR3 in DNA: TGTGCCAGCAGTCCCCTAACGGGATGGTCGTTCTTC. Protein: CASSPLTGWSFF.